A selection of T cell receptor beta chains follows, all from one sample in a study of blood T cell repertoires in COVID-19. Profiled with immunoSEQ multiplex PCR; TCRdb holds only in-frame clones, not every one. The table lists some 110,000 clones, 86% of them singletons. Sequenced: peripheral blood. The receptors originated from a man aged 65 to 85 who had recovered from COVID-19. The CDR3 runs from the conserved cysteine through the conserved F or W. D genes are given only for firm matches. Size is omitted from some rows. Given values are once, few, many or a class for expanded clones.

>TRBJ2-2|.|.|TRBV28
CASSGEGELFF
TGTGCCAGCAGCGGGGAAGGGGAGCTGTTTTTT
>TRBJ2-5|.|.|TRBV9
CASSVAGNGETQYF
TGTGCCAGCAGCGTAGCGGGGAACGGGGAGACCCAGTACTTC
>TRBJ2-5|.|.|TRBV29-1
CSGQRGTQYF
TGCAGCGGCCAACGGGGGACCCAGTACTTC
>TRBJ2-5|TRBD1|once|TRBV2
CASSEAPGQGETQYF
TGTGCCAGCAGTGAAGCGCCGGGACAGGGAGAGACCCAGTACTTC
>TRBJ1-2|.|.|TRBV5-4
CASSLGLRVKEDGYTF
TGTGCCAGCAGCTTGGGGCTCCGGGTTAAGGAGGATGGCTACACCTTC
>TRBJ2-2|TRBD2|.|TRBV4-3
CASSQDIGTSGRPNTGELFF
TGCGCCAGCAGCCAAGATATTGGTACTAGCGGGAGGCCTAACACCGGGGAGCTGTTTTTT
>TRBJ1-3|.|.|TRBV30
CAWSQLDSRSGNTIYF
TGTGCCTGGTCCCAACTCGACAGTCGTTCTGGAAACACCATATATTTT
>TRBJ1-3|.|.|TRBV28
CASSFARSRSGNTIYF
TGTGCCAGCAGTTTTGCGCGAAGTCGGTCTGGAAACACCATATATTTT
>TRBJ2-1|TRBD2|.|TRBV4-1
CASSQAYERGPEGQFF
TGCGCCAGCAGCCAAGCGTACGAGCGGGGGCCCGAGGGGCAGTTCTTC
>TRBJ1-2|TRBD1|.|TRBV24-1
CATGRDRDGYTF
TGTGCCACCGGCCGGGACAGGGATGGCTACACCTTC
>TRBJ2-2|.|.|TRBV24-1
CATSEVVGSLSGTGELFF
TGTGCCACCAGTGAGGTTGTGGGGTCCCTTTCGGGGACCGGGGAGCTGTTTTTT
>TRBJ2-1|TRBD1|.|TRBV29-1
CSAQTGDEQFF
TGCAGCGCCCAGACAGGGGATGAGCAGTTCTTC
>TRBJ2-1|TRBD2|once|TRBV19
CASTRGLAGSSYNEQFF
TGTGCCAGTACCCGGGGACTAGCGGGGAGCTCCTACAATGAGCAGTTCTTC
>TRBJ1-2|TRBD1|.|TRBV12-5
CASGSNPGQGRGGYTF
TGTGCTAGTGGTTCGAATCCGGGACAGGGACGTGGTGGCTACACCTTC
>TRBJ2-3|.|.|TRBV9
CASSVVARGGADTQYF
TGTGCCAGCAGCGTAGTAGCAAGGGGGGGTGCAGATACGCAGTATTTT
>TRBJ1-2|TRBD1|.|TRBV3-1/TRBV3-2
CASSLGQGYGYTF
TGTGCCAGCAGCCTCGGACAGGGCTATGGCTACACCTTC
>TRBJ2-1|TRBD2|.|TRBV7-2
CASSLEALAGMNEQFF
TGTGCCAGCAGCTTAGAGGCGTTAGCGGGAATGAATGAGCAGTTCTTC
>TRBJ1-6|.|.|TRBV27
CASSSTAFRSSYNSPLHF
TGTGCCAGCAGTTCGACCGCTTTCCGGAGCTCCTATAATTCACCCCTCCACTTT
>TRBJ2-3|TRBD2|.|TRBV5-4
CASSPRLAGGADTQYF
TGTGCCAGCAGCCCACGGCTAGCGGGAGGAGCAGATACGCAGTATTTT
>TRBJ1-2|.|.|TRBV7-2
CASSLGGRGAFYGYTF
TGTGCCAGCAGCTTAGGAGGGAGGGGGGCATTCTATGGCTACACCTTC
>TRBJ2-7|TRBD2|.|TRBV5-1
CASSSSIAGGSEQYF
TGCGCCAGCAGCTCCTCTATAGCGGGGGGTTCCGAGCAGTACTTC
>TRBJ2-3|.|.|TRBV9
CASSAQVASTDTQYF
TGTGCCAGCAGCGCGCAGGTCGCCAGCACAGATACGCAGTATTTT
>TRBJ2-2|.|.|TRBV3-1/TRBV3-2
CASSRLGTLYTGELFF
TGTGCCAGCAGCCGATTAGGGACTCTCTACACCGGGGAGCTGTTTTTT
>TRBJ1-5|.|.|TRBV2
CASSDDIGRRPQHF
TGTGCCAGCAGTGATGACATCGGGAGGCGACCCCAGCATTTT
>TRBJ2-3|TRBD2|.|TRBV5-1
CASRGTSGSTDTQYF
TGCGCCAGCAGGGGGACTAGCGGTTCCACAGATACGCAGTATTTT
>TRBJ2-1|TRBD2|.|TRBV13
CASSRKTGLAGRGEQFF
TGTGCCAGCAGCAGGAAAACGGGACTAGCGGGAAGGGGGGAGCAGTTCTTC
>TRBJ2-3|.|few|TRBV9
CASSVEAGSVGTDTQYF
TGTGCCAGCAGCGTAGAGGCGGGGAGTGTAGGCACAGATACGCAGTATTTT
>TRBJ2-1|.|.|TRBV11-1
CASSLNTPNEQFF
TGTGCCAGCAGCTTAAACACGCCCAATGAGCAGTTCTTC
>TRBJ1-1|.|.|TRBV19
CASRTNTGLPQAEAFF
TGTGCCAGTAGGACTAACACAGGGTTGCCGCAGGCTGAAGCTTTCTTT
>TRBJ1-3|TRBD1|.|TRBV6-5
CASTWTGLTGNTIYF
TGTGCCAGCACCTGGACAGGTCTCACTGGAAACACCATATATTTT
>TRBJ2-1|.|.|TRBV2
CASSEQAFYNEQFF
TGTGCCAGCAGTGAGCAGGCGTTCTACAATGAGCAGTTCTTC
>TRBJ1-2|.|.|TRBV12-3/TRBV12-4
CATRGIGRGNTF
TGTGCCACCCGGGGGATTGGGAGAGGTAACACCTTC
>TRBJ2-5|TRBD2|few|TRBV11-2
CASSSPPRLAGFQETQYF
TGTGCCAGCAGCTCCCCCCCGCGACTAGCCGGATTCCAAGAGACCCAGTACTTC
>TRBJ2-3|.|.|TRBV7-3
CASSLLPRLGEGSDTQYF
TGTGCCAGCAGCTTACTCCCCCGACTTGGTGAGGGATCAGATACGCAGTATTTT
>TRBJ2-7|TRBD2|.|TRBV5-1
CASRTLAGGNEQYF
TGCGCCAGCAGGACCCTAGCGGGAGGAAACGAGCAGTACTTC
>TRBJ2-1|TRBD2|.|TRBV19
CASSKGLAEQFF
TGTGCCAGTAGTAAGGGACTAGCGGAGCAGTTCTTC
>TRBJ1-2|.|once|TRBV9
CASSPRQDPYGYTF
TGTGCCAGCAGCCCTCGACAGGACCCCTATGGCTACACCTTC
>TRBJ2-2|.|.|TRBV12-3/TRBV12-4
CASNTGVSGELFF
TGTGCCAGCAACACCGGGGTTAGCGGGGAGCTGTTTTTT
>TRBJ1-2|.|once|TRBV19
CASSHDTNYGYTF
TGTGCCAGTAGCCACGACACTAACTATGGCTACACCTTC
>TRBJ1-4|.|.|TRBV7-2
CASSLGLSTNEKLFF
TGTGCCAGCAGCTTAGGGCTGTCAACTAATGAAAAACTGTTTTTT
>TRBJ1-4|TRBD1|.|TRBV7-8
CASSLGQGATNEKLFF
TGTGCCAGCAGCCTTGGACAGGGGGCAACTAATGAAAAACTGTTTTTT
>TRBJ2-1|TRBD2|.|TRBV4-3
CASSQNMLAGAYNEQFF
TGCGCCAGCAGCCAAAACATGCTAGCGGGCGCCTACAATGAGCAGTTCTTC
>TRBJ2-3|.|.|TRBV7-9
CASSALRDTQYF
TGTGCCAGCAGCGCACTCAGGGATACGCAGTATTTT
>TRBJ2-5|TRBD2|.|TRBV19
CASSRRAGGQETQYF
TGTGCCAGTAGTCGTCGAGCGGGAGGACAAGAGACCCAGTACTTC
>TRBJ2-5|.|.|TRBV18
CASSPRQGGQETQYF
TGTGCCAGCTCACCTCGACAGGGAGGCCAAGAGACCCAGTACTTC
>TRBJ1-5|.|.|TRBV6-1
CASSESASVGGQPQHF
TGTGCCAGCAGTGAATCCGCCTCGGTAGGAGGTCAGCCCCAGCATTTT
>TRBJ2-1|.|.|TRBV9
CASSVLQRTSYNEQFF
TGTGCCAGCAGCGTACTCCAGCGGACCTCCTACAATGAGCAGTTCTTC
>TRBJ2-7|.|.|TRBV7-2
CASSFAGTSEQYF
TGTGCCAGCAGCTTTGCGGGGACCTCCGAGCAGTACTTC
>TRBJ2-1|TRBD2|.|TRBV20-1
CSASSPRLAGEFGYNEQFF
TGCAGTGCTAGTTCCCCCAGACTAGCGGGAGAATTCGGGTACAATGAGCAGTTCTTC
>TRBJ2-2|TRBD1|.|TRBV5-1
CASSYDRGPYTGELFF
TGCGCCAGCAGTTACGACAGGGGGCCGTACACCGGGGAGCTGTTTTTT
>TRBJ2-7|.|.|TRBV5-3
CARSFRTALYEQYF
TGTGCCAGAAGCTTCCGGACTGCCCTCTACGAGCAGTACTTC
>TRBJ2-2|.|once|TRBV5-1
CASSLVTGSILNTGELFF
TGCGCCAGCAGCTTGGTTACCGGGAGCATCTTGAACACCGGGGAGCTGTTTTTT
>TRBJ2-5|.|.|TRBV7-7
CASSFQIQETQYF
TGTGCCAGCAGCTTCCAGATTCAAGAGACCCAGTACTTC
>TRBJ2-2|.|.|TRBV6-5
CASYGGATGELFF
TGTGCCAGCTACGGAGGGGCCACCGGGGAGCTGTTTTTT
>TRBJ1-1|TRBD1|.|TRBV5-5
CASSFRQGGTEAFF
TGTGCCAGCAGCTTCCGACAGGGGGGAACTGAAGCTTTCTTT
>TRBJ1-1|.|.|TRBV11-2
CASSLSQGTEAFF
TGTGCCAGCAGCTTATCCCAGGGGACTGAAGCTTTCTTT
>TRBJ1-4|.|.|TRBV18
CASSPVSGAGTNEKLFF
TGTGCCAGCTCACCAGTTTCAGGGGCAGGGACTAATGAAAAACTGTTTTTT